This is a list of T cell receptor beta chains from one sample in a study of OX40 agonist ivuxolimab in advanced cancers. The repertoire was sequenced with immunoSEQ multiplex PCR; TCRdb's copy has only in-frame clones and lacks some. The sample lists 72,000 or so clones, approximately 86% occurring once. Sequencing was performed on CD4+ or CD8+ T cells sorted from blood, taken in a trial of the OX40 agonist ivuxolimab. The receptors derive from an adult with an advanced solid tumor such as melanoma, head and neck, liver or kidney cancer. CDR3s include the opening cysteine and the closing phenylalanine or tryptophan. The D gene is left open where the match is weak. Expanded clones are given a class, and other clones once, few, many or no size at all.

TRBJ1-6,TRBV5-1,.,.,TGCGCCAGCAGCCCTGGGACGGTGAATTCACCCCTCCACTTT,CASSPGTVNSPLHF
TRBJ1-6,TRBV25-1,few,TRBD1,TGTGCCAGCAGGTTAGACAGGGTTGGATCACCCCTCCACTTT,CASRLDRVGSPLHF
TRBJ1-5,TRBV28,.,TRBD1,TGTGCCAGCAGTTTATCAGGGGGCTACGGCAATCAGCCCCAGCATTTT,CASSLSGGYGNQPQHF
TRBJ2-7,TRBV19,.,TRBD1,TGTGCCAGTAGAGCCCGGGACAGGGAAGAGCAGTACTTC,CASRARDREEQYF
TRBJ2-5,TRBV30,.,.,TGTGCCTGGCAGGGGAAGACCCAGTACTTC,CAWQGKTQYF
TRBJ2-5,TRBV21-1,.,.,TGTGCCAGCAGCACCTCAAGAGGGGTCCAAGAGACCCAGTACTTC,CASSTSRGVQETQYF
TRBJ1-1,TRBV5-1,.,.,TGTGCCAGCAGCTTGGGAAGGGTCAGGGTCACTGAAGCTTTCTTT,CASSLGRVRVTEAFF
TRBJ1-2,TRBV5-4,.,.,TGTGCCAGCAGCTACGGCGGAAACTATGGCTACACCTTC,CASSYGGNYGYTF
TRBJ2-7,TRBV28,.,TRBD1,TGTGCCAGCAGTATACAGGGGATAACACCTCAATCCTACGAGCAGTACTTC,CASSIQGITPQSYEQYF
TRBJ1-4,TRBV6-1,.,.,TGTGCCAGTAGTAGAAGGCTTAATGAAAAACTGTTTTTT,CASSRRLNEKLFF
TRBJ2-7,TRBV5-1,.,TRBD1,TGCGCCAGCAGCAACGGACAGGGGGGATCCTACGAGCAGTACTTC,CASSNGQGGSYEQYF
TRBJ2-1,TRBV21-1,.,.,TGTGCCAGCAGCAAAGGGGGGGACATCTCTACGGGCCTGTTCTTC,CASSKGGDISTGLFF
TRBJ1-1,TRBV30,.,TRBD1,TGTGCCTGGAGTGTGAATCCAGGGGGCGCCTACGCGGCTTTCTTT,CAWSVNPGGAYAAFF
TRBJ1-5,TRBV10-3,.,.,TGTGCCATCAGTGAGTCGACAGACCTCCATCAGCCCCAGCATTTT,CAISESTDLHQPQHF
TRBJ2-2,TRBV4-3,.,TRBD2,TGCGCCAGCAACCAGCGGTCCGGGACTAGCGGGACCGGGGAGCTGTTTTTT,CASNQRSGTSGTGELFF
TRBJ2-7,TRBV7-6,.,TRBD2,TGTGCCAGCAGCTTCGGGCTAGCGGGTCCCTACGAGCAGTACTTC,CASSFGLAGPYEQYF
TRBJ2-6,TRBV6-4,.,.,TGTGCCAGTCGGGCGAGCCCTGGGGCCAACGTCCTGACTTTC,CASRASPGANVLTF
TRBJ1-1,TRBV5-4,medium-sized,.,TGTGCCGGGGCTGGTCGGGGGAACACTGAAGCTTTCTTT,CAGAGRGNTEAFF
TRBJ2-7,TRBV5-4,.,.,TGTGCCAGCAGGGTTTTTAGCTCCTACGAGCAGTACTTC,CASRVFSSYEQYF
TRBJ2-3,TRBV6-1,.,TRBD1,TGTGCCAGCAAAGATCGGGACAGGGGCACAGATACGCAGTATTTT,CASKDRDRGTDTQYF
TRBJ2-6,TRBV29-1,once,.,TGCAGCGCCACCGGAATGAGGGGAGACTCTGGGGCCAACGTCCTGACTTTC,CSATGMRGDSGANVLTF
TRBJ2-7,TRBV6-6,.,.,TGTGCCAGCTTAGAGGGATCAGGCTACGAGCAGTACTTC,CASLEGSGYEQYF
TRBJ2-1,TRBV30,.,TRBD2,TGTGCCTGGAACCCTTTCGGACTAGCGGGTTACAATGAGCAGTTCTTC,CAWNPFGLAGYNEQFF
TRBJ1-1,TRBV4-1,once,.,TGCGCCAGCAGCCAAGAGGTGGTGGGGCCGAACACTGAAGCTTTCTTT,CASSQEVVGPNTEAFF
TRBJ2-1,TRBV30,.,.,TGTGCCTGGAGTGTAAAGGTTAATGAGCAGTTCTTC,CAWSVKVNEQFF
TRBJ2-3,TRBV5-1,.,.,TGCGCCAGCAGCGACCAGGGGCTGTCAGATACGCAGTATTTT,CASSDQGLSDTQYF
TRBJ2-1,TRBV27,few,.,TGTGCCAGCAGTCCTAGGACAGCCTACAATGAGCAGTTCTTC,CASSPRTAYNEQFF
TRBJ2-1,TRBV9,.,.,TGTGCCAGCAGCGTAGGTCTTCCAGCCAGTGAGCAGTTCTTC,CASSVGLPASEQFF
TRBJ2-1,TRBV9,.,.,TGTGCCAGCAGCCCCCGAGGGGACGCAACCCATGAGCAGTTCTTC,CASSPRGDATHEQFF
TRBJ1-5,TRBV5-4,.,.,TGTGCCAGCAGCTTGGGAGGGGGTGTCAATCAGCCCCAGCATTTT,CASSLGGGVNQPQHF
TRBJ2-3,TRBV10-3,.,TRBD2,TGTGCCATCAGCCCTAGCGGGAGGATGACAGATACGCAGTATTTT,CAISPSGRMTDTQYF
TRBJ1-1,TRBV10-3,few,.,TGTGCCATCAGTGAACTCGGACGGACTGAAGCTTTCTTT,CAISELGRTEAFF
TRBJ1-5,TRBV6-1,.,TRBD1,TGTGCCAGCAGTGTGGACAGGGGCAATCAGCCCCAGCATTTT,CASSVDRGNQPQHF
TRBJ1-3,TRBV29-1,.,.,TGCAGCGTTGTGCTGGACAACTCTGGAAACACCATATATTTT,CSVVLDNSGNTIYF
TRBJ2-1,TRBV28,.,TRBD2,TGTGCCAGCAGTTCCCCGAGCGGGAGATTCTACAATGAGCAGTTCTTC,CASSSPSGRFYNEQFF
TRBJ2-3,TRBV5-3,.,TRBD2,TGTGCCAGAAGCCCCCGTAAAGCGGGAGTTCCAGATACGCAGTATTTT,CARSPRKAGVPDTQYF
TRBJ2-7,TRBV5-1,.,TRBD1,TGCGCCAGCAGCTTAGGGGGCTATGAGCAGTACTTC,CASSLGGYEQYF
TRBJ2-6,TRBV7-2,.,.,TGTGCCAGCAGCTGGAGACAGGTTCTTAGGGACTATGGGGCCAACGTCCTGACTTTC,CASSWRQVLRDYGANVLTF
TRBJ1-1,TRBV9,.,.,TGTGCCAGCACACCGGGGGACACCTTGAACACTGAAGCTTTCTTT,CASTPGDTLNTEAFF
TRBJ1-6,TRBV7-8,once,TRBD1,TGTGCCAGCAGCTTGGGACAGGGAAGTTCACCCCTCCACTTT,CASSLGQGSSPLHF
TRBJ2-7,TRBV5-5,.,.,TGTGCCAGCAGCTTGTACCCGCCCTCCTACGAGCAGTACTTC,CASSLYPPSYEQYF
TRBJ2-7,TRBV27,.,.,TGTGCCAGCAGTTTAACCGGGTCCTACGAGCAGTACTTC,CASSLTGSYEQYF
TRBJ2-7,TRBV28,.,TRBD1,TGTGCCAGTCATAATGACGGGACAGGGTTCTACGAGCAGTACTTC,CASHNDGTGFYEQYF
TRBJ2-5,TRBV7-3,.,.,TGTGCCAGCCGACGAGGGGATTCGAGTTTGGAGACCCAGTACTTC,CASRRGDSSLETQYF
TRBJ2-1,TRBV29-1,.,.,TGCAGCGTTGTCGCAGGCTCGAGCTCCTACAATGAGCAGTTCTTC,CSVVAGSSSYNEQFF
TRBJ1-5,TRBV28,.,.,TGTGCCAGCACAGAGGTCAATCAGCCCCAGCATTTT,CASTEVNQPQHF
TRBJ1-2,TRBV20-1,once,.,TGCAGTGCCCGTTCTCCCTATGGCTACACCTTC,CSARSPYGYTF